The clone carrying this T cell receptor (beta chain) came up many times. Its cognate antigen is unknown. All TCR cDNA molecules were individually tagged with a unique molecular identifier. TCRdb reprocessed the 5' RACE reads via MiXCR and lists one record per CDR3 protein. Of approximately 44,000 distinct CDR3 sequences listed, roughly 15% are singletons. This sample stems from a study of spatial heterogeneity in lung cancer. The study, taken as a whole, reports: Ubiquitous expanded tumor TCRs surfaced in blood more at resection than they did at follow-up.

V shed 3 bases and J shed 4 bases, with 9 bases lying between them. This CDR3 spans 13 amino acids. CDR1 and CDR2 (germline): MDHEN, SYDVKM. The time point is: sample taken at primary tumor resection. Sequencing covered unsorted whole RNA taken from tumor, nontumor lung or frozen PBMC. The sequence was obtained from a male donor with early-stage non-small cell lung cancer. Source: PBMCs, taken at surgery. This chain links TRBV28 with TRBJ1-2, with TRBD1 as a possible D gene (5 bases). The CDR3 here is CASSFGGTYGYTF. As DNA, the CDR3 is TGTGCCAGCAGTTTCGGGGGGACCTATGGCTACACCTTC.